The entry below describes one T cell receptor (beta chain). The donors, all of them Caucasian adults, lived in Nashville, Tennessee. These data belong to a study of shared clonotypes between healthy human individuals. Overall study: CD4 naive cells filled three plates per donor, CD4 memory three, CD8 naive two and CD8 memory one.

The germline V and J ends were trimmed by 6 bases and 7 bases, with 13 bases remaining between them. The CDR3 sequence is 13 residues long. CDR1 MDHEN and CDR2 SYDVKM come from the germline V gene. Produced via immunoSEQ multiplex PCR; TCRdb's table is partial and in-frame only. The sample has more than 2 million clones, approximately 94% seen once. V usage is TRBV28 and J usage is TRBJ1-5, with TRBD1 as a possible D gene (5 bases). The clonotype was recovered from a man aged 18 to 30 in good health. The specimen sequenced was naive CD4+ T cells sorted from blood. The subset was: CD45RA+ positively selected. CDR3 in DNA: TGTGCCAGCAGACAACCAGGGTCCCAGCCCCAGCATTTT. It codes for CASRQPGSQPQHF.